The T cell receptor beta chain described here comes from a study of beta chain features in type 1 diabetes. Reverse transcription of all isolated RNA meant that expressed TCRB transcripts were sequenced. Clones were read by immunoSEQ multiplex PCR, and TCRdb kept only the in-frame ones, dropping some. The sample consists of under 25,000 clones, around 50% of them appearing once. Germline CDR1 and CDR2: ENHRY and SYGVKD. V lost 6 bases, J lost 5 bases, and 14 bases lay in between. CDR3 length: 13 amino acids. This chain uses TRBV10-3 with TRBJ2-7; TRBD2 is a possible D gene (6 bases). The specimen sequenced was stem cell memory CD4+ T cells from blood. This sequence was found in a man between 18 and 35 years old in good health. CDR3 DNA sequence: TGTGCCATCAGCGCCGGGAGTTACAACGAGCAGTACTTC. Translation: CAISAGSYNEQYF.